This T cell receptor (beta chain) came from a study of cytomegalovirus exposure and HLA in healthy donors. Concerning this clone itself: Its antigen is not known.

Study results and limitations: Compared with the roughly 730-donor mean, an Asian-associated ancestry cluster reportedly had fewer N-insertions, according to a later analysis. Some V segments, TRBV6-2 and TRBV6-3 among them, were indistinguishable and were therefore excluded. In a later analysis, CMV-associated beta chains were mostly HLA-associated, it appeared. Analysis was performed later, and it showed HLA-associated TCR beta chains to be more clonally expanded than equally common others.

From germline, CDR1 is MNHNS and CDR2 SASEGT. The CDR3 is made up of 14 amino acids. Unmatched junction bases numbered 8, after V lost 6 bases and J lost 6 bases. This PCR relied on a set of 60 Vbeta primers and 13 Jbeta primers. Libraries were prepared by immunoSEQ multiplex PCR; TCRdb keeps only in-frame clonotypes and omits some of them. The table lists approximately 270,000 clones, under 90% of them singletons. The chain is built from TRBV6-1 and TRBJ2-7, with 10 bases matching TRBD1. Sequencing was performed on PBMCs. This receptor was identified in a girl aged 2 to 10 in good health and CMV-seronegative. CDR3 amino acids: CASSSDRGRSEQYF. In DNA form, the CDR3 reads TGTGCCAGCAGCTCCGACAGGGGGCGAAGCGAGCAGTACTTC.